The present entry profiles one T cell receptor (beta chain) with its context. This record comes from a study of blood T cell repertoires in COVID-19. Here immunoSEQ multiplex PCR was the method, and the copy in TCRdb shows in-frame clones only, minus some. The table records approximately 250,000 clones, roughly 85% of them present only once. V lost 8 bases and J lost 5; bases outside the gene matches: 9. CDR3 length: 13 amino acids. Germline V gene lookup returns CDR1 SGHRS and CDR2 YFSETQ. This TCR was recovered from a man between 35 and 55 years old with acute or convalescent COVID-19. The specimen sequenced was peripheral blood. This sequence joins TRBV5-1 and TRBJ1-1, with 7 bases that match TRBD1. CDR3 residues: CASGQEPGTEAFF. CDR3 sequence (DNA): TGCGCCAGTGGACAGGAACCCGGTACTGAAGCTTTCTTT.